Shown below are 9 T cell receptor beta chains from a single sample sequenced in a study of somatic mutations in cytotoxic T cells in rheumatoid arthritis. Data came from immunoSEQ multiplex PCR; TCRdb stores just in-frame clones and leaves some out. The sample lists roughly 13,000 clones, over 70% occurring once. The sequencing sample was made of CD8+ T cells sorted from blood. Every receptor here comes from an adult with rheumatoid arthritis.

The gene calls are TRBV10-3 and TRBJ2-7; D gene ambiguous. The CDR3 length is 13 residues. Germline V gives CDR1 ENHRY, CDR2 SYGVKD. V dropped 4 bases and J dropped 2 bases, with 9 bases sitting between them. CDR3 amino acids: CAISVAGTYEQYF. As DNA, the CDR3 is TGTGCCATCAGTGTAGCCGGCACCTACGAGCAGTACTTC.

This sequence joins TRBV4-1 and TRBJ1-6; D might be TRBD1 (5 bases). The germline V gene encodes CDR1 MGHRA and CDR2 YSYEKL. With 0 bases removed from V and 7 bases from J, the gap between germline ends came to 10 bases. The CDR3 consists of 15 residues. CDR3 in amino acids: CASSQDRGANSPLHF. DNA of the CDR3: TGCGCCAGCAGCCAAGACAGAGGGGCCAATTCACCCCTCCACTTT.

The chain has TRBV4-1 and TRBJ1-5; D may be TRBD1 (5 bases). The CDR3 contains 14 residues. The V end was cut by 3 bases, the J end by 2 bases, with 8 bases between. CDR1 is MGHRA and CDR2 is YSYEKL in the germline V gene. In nucleotides, the CDR3 is TGCGCCAGCAGCCACCGGGACGGCAATCAGCCCCAGCATTTT. Translation gives CASSHRDGNQPQHF.

The chain combines TRBV4-2 with TRBJ2-5; 10 nucleotides agree with TRBD2. Germline loops: CDR1 LGHNA, CDR2 YNFKEQ. The CDR3 covers 20 residues. V lost 1 base and J lost 7; bases outside the gene matches: 21. The CDR3 loop is CASSQARGLADSVNIGTQYF. CDR3 sequence (DNA): TGTGCCAGCAGCCAAGCCCGCGGACTAGCGGACTCGGTTAATATCGGGACCCAGTACTTC.

This clone is a singleton in its sample. The chain couples TRBV9 to TRBJ2-7; 7 bases fit TRBD1. Per the germline V gene, CDR1 is SGDLS and CDR2 is YYNGEE. CDR3 length equals 15 residues. V shed 0 bases, J shed 5 bases, and the junction held 8 bases outside the gene matches. The CDR3 region is CASSVGEGGGHEQYF. DNA for the CDR3: TGTGCCAGCAGCGTAGGGGAAGGGGGCGGGCACGAGCAGTACTTC.

The V call is TRBV28, the J call TRBJ1-1, with TRBD1 matching 8 bases. This CDR3 comprises 15 residues. Germline V gives CDR1 MDHEN, CDR2 SYDVKM. The junction had 7 bases not matched to a gene; V was cut back by 6 bases and J by 1 base. In DNA, the CDR3 is TGTGCCAGCAGAAAACAGGGGGGGGAGAACACTGAAGCTTTCTTT. This translates into CASRKQGGENTEAFF. The full variable domain, in which reference TRBV28 and TRBJ1-1 provide the parts outside the CDR3, is DVKVTQSSRYLVKRTGEKVFLECVQDMDHENMFWYRQDPGLGLRLIYFSYDVKMKEKGDIPEGYSVSREKKERFSLILESASTNQTSMYLCASRKQGGENTEAFFGQGTRLTVV.

This chain links TRBV19 with TRBJ2-2; D gene uncertain. The germline CDR1 and CDR2 sequences are LNHDA and SQIVND (reference sequence). Between the trimmed V and J ends, which lost 3 bases and 2 bases, there was a span of 7 bases. The CDR3 extends over 14 amino acids. CDR3 region: CASSMGKNTGELFF. In DNA, the CDR3 is TGTGCCAGTAGTATGGGCAAAAACACCGGGGAGCTGTTTTTT.

This clone turned up a few times. The chain carries TRBV11-2 and TRBJ2-7; a possible D gene is TRBD1 (5 bases). The ends were cut back, 1 base at V and 1 base at J, with 5 bases in the middle. This CDR3 has 13 amino acids. Germline V lookup: CDR1 SGHAT, CDR2 FQNNGV. In DNA form, the CDR3 reads TGTGCCAGCAGCTTAGGACAGTCCTACGAGCAGTACTTC. Amino acid sequence: CASSLGQSYEQYF.

V is TRBV7-9 and J is TRBJ2-7; tentative D call: TRBD1 (5 bases). CDR3 length equals 12 residues. Germline lookup yields CDR1 SEHNR and CDR2 FQNEAQ (reference sequence). With 2 bases removed from V and 7 bases from J, the gap between germline ends came to 9 bases. The CDR3 coding sequence is TGTGCCAGCAGCTTATCTAGACAGGAGCAGTACTTC. This sequence encodes CASSLSRQEQYF.